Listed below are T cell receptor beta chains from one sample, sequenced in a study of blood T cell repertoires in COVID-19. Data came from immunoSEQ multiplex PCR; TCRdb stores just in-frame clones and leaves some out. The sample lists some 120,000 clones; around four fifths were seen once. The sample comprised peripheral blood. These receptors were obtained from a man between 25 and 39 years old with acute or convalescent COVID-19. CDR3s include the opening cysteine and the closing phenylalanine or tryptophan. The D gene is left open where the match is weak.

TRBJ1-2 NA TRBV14 TGTGCCAGCAGCCAATCCGACAGGCCCCACTATGGCTACACCTTC CASSQSDRPHYGYTF
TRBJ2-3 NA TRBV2 TGTGCCAGTGGACTCCGCGGGCTCTCGGATACGCAGTATTTT CASGLRGLSDTQYF
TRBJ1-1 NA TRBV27 TGTGCCAGCAGTTTGGGGGGGAACACTGAAGCTTTCTTT CASSLGGNTEAFF
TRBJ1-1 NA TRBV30 TGTGCCTGGAGTGGTACTCCCACTGAAGCTTTCTTT CAWSGTPTEAFF
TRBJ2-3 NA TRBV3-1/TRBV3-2 TGTGCCAGCAGCCCCCTGTTGGGGGGGCAAGGTCAGACAGATACGCAGTATTTT CASSPLLGGQGQTDTQYF
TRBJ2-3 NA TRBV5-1 TGCGCCAGCAGCCCTCGACTAGAGAGGGCCTTGGGTACGCAGTATTTT CASSPRLERALGTQYF
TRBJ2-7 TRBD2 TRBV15 TGTGCCACCAGCGGGCCAACTCGTAGCGGGGGCCCCTACGAGCAGTACTTC CATSGPTRSGGPYEQYF
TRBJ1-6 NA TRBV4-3 TGCGCCAGCAGCCCCGAGGGCTCTTCACCCCTCCACTTT CASSPEGSSPLHF
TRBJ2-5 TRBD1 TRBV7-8 TGTGCCAGCAGCTTAGCGGTGCGGGACAGGAGACAAGAGACCCAGTACTTC CASSLAVRDRRQETQYF
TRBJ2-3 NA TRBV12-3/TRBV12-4 TGTGCCAGCAGTTTAACAGGCACAGATACGCAGTATTTT CASSLTGTDTQYF
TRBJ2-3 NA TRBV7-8 TGTGCCAGCAGCTTAGCTCAGACTACAACTCCAGATACGCAGTATTTT CASSLAQTTTPDTQYF
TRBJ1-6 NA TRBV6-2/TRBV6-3 TGTGCCAGCAGTTACGCGGGGCCAAATTCACCCCTCCACTTT CASSYAGPNSPLHF
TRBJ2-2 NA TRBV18 TGTGCCAGCTCACCATCCAGCACCGGGGAGCTGTTTTTT CASSPSSTGELFF
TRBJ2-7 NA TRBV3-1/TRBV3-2 TGTGCCAGCAGCCAAGCGATACAGGGCTACGAGCAGTACTTC CASSQAIQGYEQYF